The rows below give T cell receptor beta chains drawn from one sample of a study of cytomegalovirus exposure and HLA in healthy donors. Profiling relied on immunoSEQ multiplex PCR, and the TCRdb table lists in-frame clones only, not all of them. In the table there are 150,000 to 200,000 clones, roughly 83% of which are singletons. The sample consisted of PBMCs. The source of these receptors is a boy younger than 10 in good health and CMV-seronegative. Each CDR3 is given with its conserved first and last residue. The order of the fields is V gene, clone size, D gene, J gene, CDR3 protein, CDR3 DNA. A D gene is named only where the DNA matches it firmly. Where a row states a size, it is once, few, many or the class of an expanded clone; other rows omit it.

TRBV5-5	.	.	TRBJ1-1	CASSLQGIAEAFF	TGTGCCAGCAGCTTGCAGGGTATCGCTGAAGCTTTCTTT
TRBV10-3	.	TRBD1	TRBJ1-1	CAISEPRTGGTEAFF	TGTGCCATCAGTGAGCCCCGAACAGGGGGCACTGAAGCTTTCTTT
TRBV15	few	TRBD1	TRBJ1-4	CATSRATRGRDEKLFF	TGTGCCACCAGCAGGGCTACTAGGGGGCGCGATGAAAAACTGTTTTTT
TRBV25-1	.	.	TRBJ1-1	CASSEWGGANLNTEAFF	TGTGCCAGCAGTGAATGGGGAGGGGCCAACCTGAACACTGAAGCTTTCTTT
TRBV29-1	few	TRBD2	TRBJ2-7	CSVATSGSYEQYF	TGCAGCGTTGCTACTAGCGGGAGCTACGAGCAGTACTTC
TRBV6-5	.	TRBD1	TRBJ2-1	CASSYSRDRHNEQFF	TGTGCCAGCAGTTACTCCCGGGACAGACACAATGAGCAGTTCTTC
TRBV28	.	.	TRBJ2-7	CASSDDYYEQYF	TGTGCCAGCAGCGATGACTACTACGAGCAGTACTTC
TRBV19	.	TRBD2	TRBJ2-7	CASSPGLVFYEQYF	TGTGCCAGTAGCCCAGGACTAGTGTTCTACGAGCAGTACTTC
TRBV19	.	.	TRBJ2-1	CASSNRDSSYNEQFF	TGTGCCAGTAGTAACCGGGACTCCTCCTACAATGAGCAGTTCTTC
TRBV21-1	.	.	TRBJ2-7	CASSTLPYSYEQYF	TGTGCCAGCAGCACTCTACCTTACTCCTACGAGCAGTACTTC
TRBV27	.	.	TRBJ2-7	CASSLKGGDRSYEQYF	TGTGCCAGCAGTTTAAAAGGAGGGGACCGTTCCTACGAGCAGTACTTC
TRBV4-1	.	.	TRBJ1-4	CASSHPSEKLFF	TGCGCCAGCAGCCATCCCTCCGAAAAACTGTTTTTT
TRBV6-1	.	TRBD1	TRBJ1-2	CASSESGGVGGYTF	TGTGCCAGCAGTGAATCAGGGGGCGTCGGTGGCTACACCTTC
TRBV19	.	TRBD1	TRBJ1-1	CASSKDRGNTEAFF	TGTGCCAGTAGTAAAGACAGGGGGAACACTGAAGCTTTCTTT
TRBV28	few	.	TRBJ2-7	CASSFIPGPTLTGRSYEQYF	TGTGCCAGCAGTTTCATTCCGGGCCCTACTCTAACGGGGAGATCCTACGAGCAGTACTTC
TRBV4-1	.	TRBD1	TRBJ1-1	CASSQNSPGQGYTEAFF	TGCGCCAGCAGCCAAAACTCGCCCGGACAGGGCTACACTGAAGCTTTCTTT
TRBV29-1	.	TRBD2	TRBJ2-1	CSVETSGPTYNEQFF	TGCAGCGTTGAGACTAGCGGGCCAACCTACAATGAGCAGTTCTTC
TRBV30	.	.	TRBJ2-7	CAWSPPVWTSYEQYF	TGTGCCTGGAGCCCACCTGTGTGGACATCCTACGAGCAGTACTTC
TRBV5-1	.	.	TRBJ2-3	CASSVVGAPDTQYF	TGCGCCAGCAGCGTGGTGGGGGCCCCAGATACGCAGTATTTT
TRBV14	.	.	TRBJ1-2	CASSPRGTAAGGYTF	TGTGCCAGCAGCCCTCGAGGGACGGCGGCGGGGGGCTACACCTTC
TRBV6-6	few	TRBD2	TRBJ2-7	CASTSSGRFEQYF	TGTGCCAGCACTAGTAGCGGGAGGTTTGAGCAGTACTTC
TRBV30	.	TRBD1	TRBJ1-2	CAWSVPTGVGYTF	TGTGCCTGGAGTGTACCGACAGGGGTCGGCTACACCTTC
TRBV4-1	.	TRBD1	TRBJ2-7	CASSQEGRGSYEQYF	TGCGCCAGCAGCCAAGAAGGCAGGGGGAGCTACGAGCAGTACTTC
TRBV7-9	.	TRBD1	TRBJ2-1	CASSPTGAVYNEQFF	TGTGCCAGCAGCCCAACAGGGGCTGTCTACAATGAGCAGTTCTTC
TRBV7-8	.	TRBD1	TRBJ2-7	CASSSPGQGASEASYEQYF	TGTGCCAGCAGCTCCCCGGGACAGGGGGCGTCCGAGGCCTCCTACGAGCAGTACTTC
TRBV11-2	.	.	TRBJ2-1	CASTDIFSDYTYNEQFF	TGTGCCAGCACCGATATCTTTAGCGACTATACCTACAATGAGCAGTTCTTC
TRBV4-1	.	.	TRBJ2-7	CASSRYDSEVYEQYF	TGCGCCAGCAGCCGATACGACAGTGAAGTCTACGAGCAGTACTTC
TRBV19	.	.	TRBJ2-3	CASSPDGPTGPGTDTQYF	TGTGCCAGTAGTCCTGATGGGCCGACAGGTCCGGGCACAGATACGCAGTATTTT
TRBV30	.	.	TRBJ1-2	CACRGATNYGYTF	TGTGCCTGCCGGGGTGCGACCAACTATGGCTACACCTTC
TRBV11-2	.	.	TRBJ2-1	CASSFSGPNNEQFF	TGTGCCAGCAGCTTTTCAGGGCCTAACAATGAGCAGTTCTTC
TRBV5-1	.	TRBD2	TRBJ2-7	CASSRRLAGAYEQYF	TGCGCCAGCAGCAGACGACTAGCGGGAGCTTACGAGCAGTACTTC
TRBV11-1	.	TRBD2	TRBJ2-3	CASSSGLAGVNTQYF	TGTGCCAGCAGCTCAGGACTAGCGGGAGTAAATACGCAGTATTTT
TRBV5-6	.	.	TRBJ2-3	CASSLVAGVDTQYF	TGTGCCAGCAGCTTGGTGGCAGGGGTGGATACGCAGTATTTT
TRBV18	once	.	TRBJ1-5	CASSPGGDYSNQPQHF	TGTGCCAGCTCACCAGGGGGGGACTATAGCAATCAGCCCCAGCATTTT
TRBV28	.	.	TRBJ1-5	CASSPRRRVGNRPQHF	TGTGCCAGCAGTCCCCGCCGCAGGGTTGGCAATCGGCCCCAGCATTTT
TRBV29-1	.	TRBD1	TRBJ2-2	CSAGTGVNTGELFF	TGCAGCGCTGGGACAGGGGTGAACACCGGGGAGCTGTTTTTT
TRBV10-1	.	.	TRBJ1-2	CASRGPGGGYTF	TGCGCCAGCAGGGGCCCTGGGGGCGGCTACACCTTC
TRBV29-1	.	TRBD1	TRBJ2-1	CSVNSDQGAYNEQFF	TGCAGCGTTAATAGCGACCAGGGGGCCTACAATGAGCAGTTCTTC
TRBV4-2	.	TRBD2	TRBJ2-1	CASSQPPSGSAYNEQFF	TGTGCCAGCAGCCAACCCCCGAGCGGGAGCGCCTACAATGAGCAGTTCTTC
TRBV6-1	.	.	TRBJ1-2	CASSETQGRPWGYTF	TGTGCCAGCAGTGAAACCCAGGGGCGTCCGTGGGGCTACACCTTC
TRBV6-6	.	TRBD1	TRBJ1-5	CASNQGAGNQPQHF	TGTGCCAGCAACCAGGGGGCAGGTAATCAGCCCCAGCATTTT